This T cell receptor beta chain was captured in a study of blood T cell repertoires in COVID-19. V was pared by 4 bases and J by 0 bases, with 8 bases of the junction left unmatched. The CDR3 consists of 16 residues. Germline CDR1 reads SGHVS; CDR2 reads FQNEAQ. Original methodology: Using reference gene primer amplification, nucleated cell counts were estimated. Measured with immunoSEQ multiplex PCR; TCRdb has only the in-frame clones, and not every one. V and J calls and clone size are copied from that table; D and trimming were computed from the DNA. The table includes 100,000 to 150,000 clones, around 90% detected once.

The specimen sequenced was peripheral blood. The receptor was derived from a woman aged 60 to 75 with COVID-19, enrolled during active disease. The rearrangement joins TRBV7-8 to TRBJ2-7; 8 bases fit TRBD1. CDR3 bases: TGTGCCAGCAGCTCGACCCGGGACAGGAGCTCCTACGAGCAGTACTTC. Its protein product is CASSSTRDRSSYEQYF.